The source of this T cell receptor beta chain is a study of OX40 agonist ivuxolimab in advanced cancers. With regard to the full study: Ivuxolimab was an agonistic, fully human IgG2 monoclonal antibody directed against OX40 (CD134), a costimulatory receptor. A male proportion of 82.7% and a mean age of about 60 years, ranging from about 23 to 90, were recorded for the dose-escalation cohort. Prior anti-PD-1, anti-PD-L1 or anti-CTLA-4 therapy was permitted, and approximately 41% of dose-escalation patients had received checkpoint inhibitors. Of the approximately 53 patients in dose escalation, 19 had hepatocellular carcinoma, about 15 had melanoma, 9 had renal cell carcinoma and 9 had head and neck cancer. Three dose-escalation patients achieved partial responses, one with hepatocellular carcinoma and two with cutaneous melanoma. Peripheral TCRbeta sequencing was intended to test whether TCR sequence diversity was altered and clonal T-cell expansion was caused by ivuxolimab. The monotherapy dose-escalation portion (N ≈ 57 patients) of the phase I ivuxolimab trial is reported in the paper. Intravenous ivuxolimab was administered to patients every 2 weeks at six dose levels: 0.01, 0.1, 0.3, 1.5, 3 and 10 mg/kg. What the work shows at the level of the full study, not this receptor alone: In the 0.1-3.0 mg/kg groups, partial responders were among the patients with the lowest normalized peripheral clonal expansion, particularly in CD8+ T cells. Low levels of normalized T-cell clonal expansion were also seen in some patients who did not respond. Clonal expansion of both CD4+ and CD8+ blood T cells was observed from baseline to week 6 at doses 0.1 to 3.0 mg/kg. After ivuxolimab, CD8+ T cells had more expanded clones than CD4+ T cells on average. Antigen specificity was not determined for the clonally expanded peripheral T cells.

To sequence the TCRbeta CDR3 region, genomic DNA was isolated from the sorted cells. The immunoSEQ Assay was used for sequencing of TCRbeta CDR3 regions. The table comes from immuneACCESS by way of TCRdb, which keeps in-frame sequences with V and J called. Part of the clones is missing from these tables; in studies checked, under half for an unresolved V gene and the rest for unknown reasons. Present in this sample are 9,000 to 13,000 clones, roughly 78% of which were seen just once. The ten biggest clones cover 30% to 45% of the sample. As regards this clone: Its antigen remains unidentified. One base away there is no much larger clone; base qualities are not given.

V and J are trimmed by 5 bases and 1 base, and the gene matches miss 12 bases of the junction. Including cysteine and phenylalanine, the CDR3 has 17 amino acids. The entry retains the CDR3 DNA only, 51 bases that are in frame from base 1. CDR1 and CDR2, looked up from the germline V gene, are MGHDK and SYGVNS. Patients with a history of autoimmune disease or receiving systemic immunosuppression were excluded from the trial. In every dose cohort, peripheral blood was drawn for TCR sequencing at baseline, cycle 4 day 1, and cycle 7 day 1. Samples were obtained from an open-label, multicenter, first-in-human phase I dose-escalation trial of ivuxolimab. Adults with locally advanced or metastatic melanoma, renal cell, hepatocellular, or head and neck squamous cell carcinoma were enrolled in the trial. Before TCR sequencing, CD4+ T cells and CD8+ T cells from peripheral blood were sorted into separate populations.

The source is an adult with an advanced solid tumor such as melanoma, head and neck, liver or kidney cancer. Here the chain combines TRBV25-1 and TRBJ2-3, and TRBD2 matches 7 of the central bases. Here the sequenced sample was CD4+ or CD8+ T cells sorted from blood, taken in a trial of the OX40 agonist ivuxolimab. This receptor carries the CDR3 CASSLGGRGRGTDTQYF. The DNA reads TGTGCCAGCAGTCTCGGCGGGAGAGGCCGGGGCACAGATACGCAGTATTTT.